The clone carrying this T cell receptor beta chain was observed a handful of times. What it binds is unknown. This record belongs to a study of CD8+ T cells in alopecia areata. Study-level findings and limits: TCR sharing across patients was less clear than in mice, possibly HLA-related. Sequences from scalp samples also cover resident alphabeta T cells of normal skin.

The germline V gene has CDR1 SQVTM and CDR2 ANQGSEA. Unmatched junction bases numbered 14, after V lost 6 bases and J lost 8 bases. The CDR3 loop spans 14 amino acids. Isolated RNA was reverse transcribed into cDNA used as the sequencing template. Profiled with immunoSEQ multiplex PCR; TCRdb holds only in-frame clones, not every one. Of roughly 250,000 clones in the sample, under 80% were seen once. The investigators collected lesional scalp punch biopsies and peripheral blood from alopecia areata patients. The origin of this receptor is a human donor with alopecia areata. The chain employs TRBV29-1 and TRBJ2-3; 7 bases fit TRBD2. The specimen was CD4+ T cells sorted from blood, collected at week 0. The CDR3 nucleotides read TGCAGCGTCGCCGCCAGCGGGGAAACGGGTACGCAGTATTTT. Encoded protein: CSVAASGETGTQYF.